This T cell receptor (beta chain) was captured in a study of OX40 agonist ivuxolimab in advanced cancers. Study-level background: Intravenous ivuxolimab at 0.01 to 10 mg/kg was given to patients every 2 weeks. Treatment received earlier with anti-PD-1, anti-PD-L1 or anti-CTLA-4 agents was allowed, and under 50% had some. Overall study findings and caveats: Both CD4+ and CD8+ T cell populations in blood had undergone clonal expansion by week 6 at 0.1 to 3.0 mg/kg.

V lost 0 bases, J lost 3 bases, and 5 bases lay in between. The CDR3 runs to 13 residues. Germline V lookup: CDR1 SGDLS, CDR2 YYNGEE. Blood draws occurred at baseline, cycle 4 day 1, and cycle 7 day 1. Only in-frame clones appear in the TCRdb table, and some are missing; sequencing was by immunoSEQ multiplex PCR. The sample records approximately 30,000 clones, roughly 84% being singletons. Note on this clone: No antigen is known for it.

The receptor comes from an adult with an advanced solid tumor such as melanoma, head and neck, liver or kidney cancer. Source: CD4+ or CD8+ T cells sorted from blood, taken in a trial of the OX40 agonist ivuxolimab. The chain carries TRBV9 and TRBJ2-3; no reliable D call. The CDR3 is CASSVELTDTQYF. CDR3 nucleotide sequence: TGTGCCAGCAGCGTAGAACTTACAGATACGCAGTATTTT.